Listed below are T cell receptor beta chains from one sample, sequenced in a study of shared T cell receptors in the human thymus. The data were produced by immunoSEQ multiplex PCR, yet TCRdb's version contains in-frame clones alone and is incomplete. The sample shows some 700,000 clones, around 85% of them seen only once. The data were also submitted as part of a second study, on human thymus T cells.

Sequenced material: thymocytes. All receptors derive from a girl less than two years old with a congenital heart defect. The CDR3 runs from the conserved cysteine through the conserved F or W. D genes are given only for firm matches. Clone size appears in some rows only: once, few, many, or a class for an expanded clone.

D gene: -
clone size: few
V gene: TRBV5-8
J gene: TRBJ1-1
CDR3 DNA: TGTGCCAGCCCTACAGGGAAACCCACTGAAGCTTTCTTT
CDR3 protein: CASPTGKPTEAFF

D gene: -
clone size: -
V gene: TRBV4-1
J gene: TRBJ1-2
CDR3 DNA: TGCGCCAGCAGCCACCGGACAGCGACTAACTATGGCTACACCTTC
CDR3 protein: CASSHRTATNYGYTF

D gene: -
clone size: -
V gene: TRBV10-2
J gene: TRBJ1-2
CDR3 DNA: TGCGCCAGCAGTGGATCCAGTTATGGCTACACCTTC
CDR3 protein: CASSGSSYGYTF

D gene: TRBD1
clone size: -
V gene: TRBV7-2
J gene: TRBJ1-1
CDR3 DNA: TGTGCCAGCAGGGAAGGGGACAGGTCCCCCCGAGGGACTGAAGCTTTCTTT
CDR3 protein: CASREGDRSPRGTEAFF

D gene: -
clone size: few
V gene: TRBV9
J gene: TRBJ1-2
CDR3 DNA: TGTGCCAGCAGCCCAGAAGAGGGGCAGGGGCCGTCTCCAGCCCGTGGCTACACCTTC
CDR3 protein: CASSPEEGQGPSPARGYTF

D gene: TRBD2
clone size: -
V gene: TRBV4-1
J gene: TRBJ2-1
CDR3 DNA: TGCGCCAGCAGCCACGCGACTAGCGGGGACTCCTACAATGAGCAGTTCTTC
CDR3 protein: CASSHATSGDSYNEQFF

D gene: -
clone size: -
V gene: TRBV5-6
J gene: TRBJ2-1
CDR3 DNA: TGTGCCAGCAGCTTGTCCCCGGGCTCCTACAATGAGCAGTTCTTC
CDR3 protein: CASSLSPGSYNEQFF

D gene: TRBD1
clone size: -
V gene: TRBV6-1
J gene: TRBJ1-2
CDR3 DNA: TGTGCCAGCAGTGAAGCGCGTCAAGGAGGGGGCAAGGATGGCTACACCTTC
CDR3 protein: CASSEARQGGGKDGYTF

D gene: -
clone size: -
V gene: TRBV28
J gene: TRBJ1-3
CDR3 DNA: TGTGCCAGCAGTAAAAGGATTGGGAAAAGGGGCTCTGGAAACACCATATATTTT
CDR3 protein: CASSKRIGKRGSGNTIYF

D gene: TRBD2
clone size: -
V gene: TRBV4-3
J gene: TRBJ2-5
CDR3 DNA: TGCGCCAGCAGCCATTATGCGGGGGGGGCCGGTGAGACCCAGTACTTC
CDR3 protein: CASSHYAGGAGETQYF

D gene: -
clone size: few
V gene: TRBV10-3
J gene: TRBJ1-2
CDR3 DNA: TGTGCCATCAACCTCAGTATGGGCTACACCTTC
CDR3 protein: CAINLSMGYTF

D gene: -
clone size: -
V gene: TRBV4-1
J gene: TRBJ1-2
CDR3 DNA: TGCGCCAGCAGCCAAGATTCCCCCCCCGCGGGGAATCCTAACTATGGCTACACCTTC
CDR3 protein: CASSQDSPPAGNPNYGYTF